These 19 T cell receptor beta chains share one sample of origin, sequenced in a study of glioma-infiltrating T cells after dendritic cell vaccination. Produced via immunoSEQ multiplex PCR; TCRdb's table is partial and in-frame only. The sample holds about 50,000 clones; about 88% are singletons and the top ten take 5.3%. Time point of the sample: after dendritic cell vaccination, including at tumor progression/relapse. The specimen was blood, collected after dendritic cell vaccination. The source is a human donor with glioblastoma.

A single count supports this clone. J is TRBJ2-7 and V is TRBV6-6; 7 nucleotides align to TRBD2. V gave up 2 bases and J gave up 0 bases; unmatched junction bases: 7. Germline CDR1 is MNHNY and CDR2 is SVGAGI (reference sequence). CDR3 length: 16 residues. The CDR3 coding sequence is TGTGCCAGCAGTTACGTAGTCTTAGCGGGCTCCTACGAGCAGTACTTC. Protein product: CASSYVVLAGSYEQYF.

A single count supports this clone. V is TRBV5-4 and J is TRBJ1-1; the D is unclear. V lost 3 bases and J 2 bases, leaving 8 bases between the germline ends. The CDR3 is 13 residues long. Germline values: CDR1 SGHNT, CDR2 YYREEE (reference sequence). CDR3 sequence: CASSSLTNTEAFF. In DNA form, the CDR3 reads TGTGCCAGCAGCTCGTTGACAAACACTGAAGCTTTCTTT.

V is TRBV19 and J is TRBJ2-5; D remains ambiguous. This CDR3 is 12 amino acids long. Between the trimmed V and J ends, which lost 5 bases and 3 bases, there was a span of 7 bases. Germline V CDR1 and CDR2: LNHDA, SQIVND (reference sequence). For the CDR3, the DNA is TGTGCCAGTAGTGCCGCGGAAGAGACCCAGTACTTC. As protein: CASSAAEETQYF.

The chain joins TRBV9 to TRBJ2-3; TRBD2 matches 8 bases. With 6 bases clipped from V and 3 bases from J, the junction kept 6 bases outside the gene matches. This CDR3 is built from 14 residues. The germline CDR1 and CDR2 sequences are SGDLS and YYNGEE. In DNA, the CDR3 is TGTGCCAGCACCTCCGGGACTAGTACAGATACGCAGTATTTT. It encodes CASTSGTSTDTQYF.

CDR3 coding DNA: TGTGCCAGCACCCCCAATAGGGGAGGCACCGGGGAGCTGTTTTTT. This translates into CASTPNRGGTGELFF. V is TRBV5-4 and J is TRBJ2-2, with a possible D match to TRBD2 (6 bases). From germline, CDR1 is SGHNT and CDR2 YYREEE (reference sequence). This CDR3 has 15 amino acids. V gave up 6 bases and J gave up 4 bases, with 16 bases separating them.

This chain uses TRBV5-1 with TRBJ1-1; perhaps TRBD1 as D (5 bases). V lost 4 bases to trimming and J lost 1 base, with 11 bases between them. CDR3 length equals 14 residues. Germline CDR1 SGHRS, CDR2 YFSETQ. CDR3 DNA: TGCGCCAGCAGCGGGGGGGGTCGGAACACTGAAGCTTTCTTT. It specifies CASSGGGRNTEAFF.

Points on this clone: The junction differs from germline at one of its ends, possibly a read error. The chain couples TRBV28 to TRBJ1-1, with no clear D. This CDR3 region has 12 residues. Germline V CDR1 and CDR2: MDHEN, SYDVKM. The CDR3, as DNA: TGTGCCACCACACAGACGAACATTGAAGCTTTCTTT. Translating gives CATTQTNIEAFF.

The chain recombines TRBV19 with TRBJ2-5, with D maybe TRBD2 (6 bases). V lost 3 bases, J lost 5 bases, and 10 bases lay in between. CDR1 and CDR2 (germline): LNHDA, SQIVND (reference sequence). The CDR3 is 13 residues long. CDR3 loop: CASSISLAETQYF. As DNA, the CDR3 is TGTGCCAGTAGTATTAGTCTAGCGGAGACCCAGTACTTC. Drawing the rest from reference TRBV19 and TRBJ2-5, the complete variable domain is DGGITQSPKYLFRKEGQNVTLSCEQNLNHDAMYWYRQDPGQGLRLIYYSQIVNDFQKGDIAEGYSVSREKKESFPLTVTSAQKNPTAFYLCASSISLAETQYFGPGTRLLVL.

This clone was seen just once. The chain couples TRBV10-3 to TRBJ1-1; D may be TRBD1 (6 bases). Germline V gives CDR1 ENHRY, CDR2 SYGVKD. This CDR3 comprises 14 residues. Between the trimmed V and J ends, which lost 6 bases and 0 bases, there was a span of 11 bases. CDR3 DNA: TGTGCCATCAGGAACACAGGGATGAACACTGAAGCTTTCTTT. It specifies CAIRNTGMNTEAFF.

The chain is built from TRBV7-2 and TRBJ2-5; possibly TRBD1 for D (6 bases). This CDR3 spans 16 amino acids. The V end lost 3 bases, the J end lost 9 bases, and 23 bases lay between the germline ends. Germline lookup yields CDR1 SGHTA and CDR2 FQGNSA. This chain's CDR3 is CASSFRGTQVEAAQYF. CDR3 nucleotides: TGTGCCAGCAGCTTTAGGGGGACACAAGTGGAAGCAGCCCAGTACTTC.

This chain uses TRBV7-2 with TRBJ2-5; the D is unclear. Germline V CDR1 and CDR2: SGHTA, FQGNSA. V was clipped by 5 bases and J by 5 bases, with 9 bases between them. CDR3 length equals 12 residues. CDR3 residues: CASSRDRETQYF. The CDR3 region has the DNA TGTGCCAGCAGCAGAGATCGCGAGACCCAGTACTTC.

The J gene is TRBJ2-1, the V gene TRBV28, with 14 bases lining up with TRBD2. The V gene end was trimmed by 9 bases and the J gene end by 9 bases; junction bases not matched to a gene: 13. The CDR3 is 16 residues long. Germline CDR1 is MDHEN and CDR2 is SYDVKM. The CDR3 region has the DNA TGTGCCAGTAGCAAGATGGGACTAGCGGGAGCGCCTGAGCAGTTCTTC. It translates to CASSKMGLAGAPEQFF.

This clone was seen only a few times. The chain has TRBV7-9 and TRBJ1-5; a weak D match, TRBD1 (6 bases). The CDR3 sequence is 16 residues long. CDR1 is SEHNR and CDR2 is FQNEAQ in the germline V gene (reference sequence). V was trimmed by 5 bases and J by 4 bases, leaving 18 bases between them. The CDR3 DNA reads TGTGCCAGCAGCCCCCCCCCGGCAGGGGAAAATCAGCCCCAGCATTTT. It codes for CASSPPPAGENQPQHF.

The V gene is TRBV6-1, the J gene TRBJ1-1, with D perhaps TRBD1 (5 bases). This CDR3 spans 14 amino acids. V was pared by 4 bases and J by 11 bases, with 20 bases between. Looked up from germline, CDR1 is MNHNS and CDR2 is SASEGT. Here the CDR3 reads CASSAAREHGGAFF. CDR3 nucleotides: TGTGCCAGCAGTGCCGCCCGGGAACACGGGGGGGCTTTCTTT.

The chain carries TRBV15 and TRBJ1-4; D possibly corresponds to TRBD1 (5 bases). CDR3 length: 17 residues. V lost 0 bases to trimming and J lost 6 bases, with 17 bases between them. Germline V CDR1 and CDR2: LNHNV, YYDKDF (reference sequence). In DNA form, the CDR3 reads TGTGCCACCAGCAGAGATATCTGGGGCAGGGCGGATGAAAAACTGTTTTTT. Encoded protein: CATSRDIWGRADEKLFF.

This chain connects TRBV7-2 to TRBJ2-5, with D unresolved. The germline V gene has CDR1 SGHTA and CDR2 FQGNSA. The CDR3 has 15 residues. Between the trimmed V and J ends, which lost 1 base and 5 bases, there was a span of 14 bases. CDR3 residues: CASSLERSDWETQYF. CDR3 coding DNA: TGTGCCAGCAGCTTAGAGCGATCAGATTGGGAGACCCAGTACTTC.

The gene calls are TRBV9 and TRBJ1-1, with D tentatively TRBD1 (6 bases). The germline V and J ends were trimmed by 2 bases and 1 base, with 12 bases remaining between them. Germline V lookup: CDR1 SGDLS, CDR2 YYNGEE. The CDR3 consists of 15 residues. The CDR3 protein is CASSVQGKSNTEAFF. In nucleotides, the CDR3 is TGTGCCAGCAGCGTCCAGGGGAAGTCGAACACTGAAGCTTTCTTT.

The V and J genes are TRBV7-8 and TRBJ2-7; D may be TRBD1 (6 bases). With 4 bases removed from V and 6 bases from J, the gap between germline ends came to 10 bases. The CDR3 spans 12 residues. Germline V gene lookup returns CDR1 SGHVS and CDR2 FQNEAQ. As DNA, the CDR3 is TGTGCCAGCAGCTCCTCAGGGGTCGAGCAGTACTTC. Translating gives CASSSSGVEQYF.

For this clone: At one boundary the junction diverges from the germline segment, which might be a read error. The CDR3 coding sequence is TGTGCCACCAGCAGAGATCACCAGGAGACCCAGTACTTC. Translation gives CATSRDHQETQYF. The gene calls are TRBV15 and TRBJ2-5; D is unclear. The CDR3 sequence is 13 residues long. Germline CDR1 LNHNV, CDR2 YYDKDF (reference sequence).